These 6 T cell receptor beta chains were all obtained from the same sample, sequenced in a study of Graves' ophthalmopathy and Graves' hyperthyroidism (dated by TCRdb to 2017 to 2018). The sequencer was an Illumina HiSeq 2000. TCR beta CDR3 regions were amplified from RNA transcripts for repertoire sequencing. A first-round RT-PCR used HTBI primers with the Qiagen OneStep RT-PCR kit, followed by a second-round multiplex PCR, size selection and purification. Starting from the raw public reads, TCRdb applied fastp trimming at Q25, assembled clones with MiXCR and retained in-frame beta chains. Under each unique CDR3 protein, matching rows form one entry showing the most common genes and DNA. Within this sample are 340,000 or so distinct CDR3 sequences, with roughly 16% of them counted one time only. The top ten clonotypes cover approximately 13% of the sample. The sequencing input was peripheral blood. The receptors originated from an adult man with Graves' ophthalmopathy.

This clonotype has a count of ten or more. The chain joins TRBV28 to TRBJ1-2; D is perhaps TRBD1 (5 bases). V gave up 5 bases and J gave up 8 bases, with 18 bases separating them. This CDR3 has 14 amino acids. Germline V CDR1 and CDR2: MDHEN, SYDVKM. CDR3 protein: CASSLPGGVGGYTF. In DNA, the CDR3 is TGTGCCAGCAGTCTGCCGGGGGGGGTAGGAGGCTACACCTTC.

This clonotype has a count of ten or more. CDR3 bases: TGTGCCAGCAGTTCGGGGGAGAACACTGAAGCTTTCTTT. It specifies CASSSGENTEAFF. The chain employs TRBV6-5 and TRBJ1-1, with D possibly TRBD1 on 5 matching bases. This CDR3 contains 13 residues. The ends were cut back, 4 bases at V and 1 base at J, with 7 bases in the middle. Per germline, CDR1 MNHEY and CDR2 SVGAGI.

This clonotype was found a few times. The CDR3: CASTNQRPRGYTGELFF. CDR3 nucleotide sequence: TGTGCCAGCACCAACCAACGGCCCAGGGGTTACACCGGGGAGCTGTTTTTT. The V call is TRBV12-3 or TRBV12-4, the J call TRBJ2-2, with a possible D match to TRBD1 (6 bases). The CDR3 runs 17 residues. V shed 7 bases and J shed 3 bases, with 21 bases lying between them.

At least ten counts were recorded for this clonotype. The chain is built from TRBV30 and TRBJ2-7; tentatively, D is TRBD1 (6 bases). The CDR3 is made up of 13 amino acids. Trimming left V 3 bases short and J 3 bases short, with 12 bases between. The germline V gene encodes CDR1 GTSNPN and CDR2 SVGIG (reference sequence). CDR3 region: CAWSDMDSYEQYF. Written as DNA, the CDR3 is TGTGCCTGGAGCGACATGGACAGCTACGAGCAGTACTTC. The full variable domain, in which reference TRBV30 and TRBJ2-7 provide the parts outside the CDR3, is SQTIHQWPATLVQPVGSPLSLECTVEGTSNPNLYWYRQAAGRGLQLLFYSVGIGQISSEVPQNLSASRPQDRQFILSSKKLLLSDSGFYLCAWSDMDSYEQYFGPGTRLTVT.

This clonotype was recorded many times. The V call is TRBV19, the J call TRBJ1-2; a possible D gene is TRBD1 (5 bases). The germline V gene has CDR1 LNHDA and CDR2 SQIVND (reference sequence). The CDR3 runs 15 residues. V lost 1 base, J lost 0 bases, and 9 bases lay in between. Here the CDR3 reads CASSIGQPTNYGYTF. The CDR3 DNA is TGTGCCAGTAGTATAGGACAGCCGACTAACTATGGCTACACCTTC.

This clonotype was detected many times. The chain carries TRBV12-3 or TRBV12-4 and TRBJ1-6; possibly TRBD1 for D (6 bases). The V gene lost 3 bases and the J gene lost 9 bases, with 12 bases spanning the gap. The CDR3 runs to 14 residues. As DNA, the CDR3 is TGTGCCAGCAGTTTCGCAGGGGCAGGTTCACCCCTCCACTTT. This encodes CASSFAGAGSPLHF.